The T cell receptor beta chain described here comes from a study of Ad26.COV2.S vaccination and SARS-CoV-2 variants. Study-level information: In the study, Ad26.COV2.S was injected intramuscularly once, or twice 56 days apart.

The junction had 5 bases not matched to a gene; V was cut back by 2 bases and J by 3 bases. From germline, CDR1 is SGHTA and CDR2 FQGNSA. The CDR3 consists of 16 residues. TCRdb's table, derived via immunoSEQ multiplex PCR, lists solely in-frame clones and lacks some. The sample carries about 400,000 clones, approximately 90% recorded once. As to this clone: Antigen specificity is unknown.

General study points: Assessments of TCR breadth and depth may have underestimated the total T cell responses. Recipients of either vaccine or placebo displayed similar breadth of non-spike TCRs.

Treatment indicated: over 15 received Ad26.COV2.S at low or high dose, single or two shots; 5 received placebo; per-sample allocation not given. Sample collection was performed on day 63 after the first vaccine or placebo injection. The receptor's source is a person aged 18-65 years who received the Ad26.COV2.S COVID-19 vaccine or a placebo. The chain carries TRBV7-2 and TRBJ2-3, with TRBD2 identical over 10 bases. Source: peripheral blood, taken in a trial of Ad26.COV2.S vaccine versus placebo. Here the CDR3 DNA reads TGTGCCAGCAGCTTACGGAGCGGGGGGGCTACAGATACGCAGTATTTT. Translating it yields CASSLRSGGATDTQYF.